The 19 T cell receptor beta chains presented below share a single source sample, sequenced in a study of response to subunit inactivated influenza vaccine. TCRdb used MiXCR to reprocess the RT-PCR reads, holding one entry per CDR3 protein. Here the sample spans under 500,000 distinct CDR3 sequences, 11% being singletons. The sample in question was PBMCs from blood, obtained roughly 48 days after vaccination. These receptors came from a man over 45 who received an inactivated influenza vaccine.

This clonotype was seen a few times. The CDR3 DNA is TGTGCCAGCAGCCGGCGGGGCGGGGAGCTGTTTTTT. It yields the protein CASSRRGGELFF. The chain combines TRBV11-2 with TRBJ2-2; TRBD2 might be the D (6 bases). There are 12 residues in the CDR3. CDR1 SGHAT and CDR2 FQNNGV come from the germline V gene. With 5 bases removed from V and 7 bases from J, the gap between germline ends came to 8 bases.

The chain carries TRBV5-1 and TRBJ2-7; D is unclear. The germline CDR1 and CDR2 sequences are SGHRS and YFSETQ. V was cut by 7 bases and J by 2 bases, with 13 bases left in between. The CDR3 spans 13 residues. The CDR3 spells CASGDSLTYEQYF. The DNA for the CDR3 is TGCGCCAGCGGGGATAGCCTTACCTACGAGCAGTACTTC.

The chain couples TRBV5-1 to TRBJ2-7; 8 nucleotides line up with TRBD2. This CDR3 region has 15 residues. CDR1 and CDR2 from the germline V gene are SGHRS and YFSETQ. Germline trimming cut 0 bases from V and 3 bases from J; bases unmatched to any gene: 5. The DNA of the CDR3 is TGCGCCAGCAGCTTGGGACTAGCGCCGGACTACGAGCAGTACTTC. It is translated as CASSLGLAPDYEQYF. The complete variable domain, with remaining parts taken from reference TRBV5-1 and TRBJ2-7, reads KAGVTQTPRYLIKTRGQQVTLSCSPISGHRSVSWYQQTPGQGLQFLFEYFSETQRNKGNFPGRFSGRQFSNSRSEMNVSTLELGDSALYLCASSLGLAPDYEQYFGPGTRLTVT.

V and J are TRBV28 and TRBJ2-7, with D unresolved. V lost 3 bases and J 0 bases, leaving 9 bases between the germline ends. Germline V gene data show CDR1 as MDHEN and CDR2 as SYDVKM. The CDR3 extends over 14 amino acids. As DNA, the CDR3 is TGTGCCAGCAGTTTTACGGGCCGCTCCTACGAGCAGTACTTC. Protein product: CASSFTGRSYEQYF.

The chain employs TRBV5-1 and TRBJ1-4; the match to TRBD1 covers 9 bases. CDR1 is SGHRS and CDR2 is YFSETQ in the germline V gene. Trimming removed 5 bases from V and 6 bases from J; junction bases left unmatched: 11. The CDR3 is 16 residues long. The CDR3 DNA reads as TGCGCCAGCAGTACCGGGACAGGGAGTGGACATGAAAAACTGTTTTTT. It is translated as CASSTGTGSGHEKLFF. Full variable domain (missing parts from reference TRBV5-1 and TRBJ1-4): KAGVTQTPRYLIKTRGQQVTLSCSPISGHRSVSWYQQTPGQGLQFLFEYFSETQRNKGNFPGRFSGRQFSNSRSEMNVSTLELGDSALYLCASSTGTGSGHEKLFFGSGTQLSVL.

This clonotype was counted ten times or more. The chain links TRBV20-1 to TRBJ2-2; D uncertain. CDR3 length: 14 amino acids. The V end was cut by 4 bases, the J end by 0 bases, with 9 bases between. Germline V CDR1 and CDR2: DFQATT, SNEGSKA (reference sequence). CDR3 amino acids: CSATDWANTGELFF. The DNA of the CDR3 is TGCAGTGCTACCGACTGGGCGAACACCGGGGAGCTGTTTTTT.

In its sample, this clonotype was seen many times. In nucleotides, the CDR3 is TGTGCCAGCAGTTTTAACCATGAGCAGTTCTTC. Translated: CASSFNHEQFF. The chain has TRBV28 and TRBJ2-1; D is ambiguous. The V end was cut by 3 bases, the J end by 8 bases, with 5 bases between. Germline CDR1 and CDR2: MDHEN and SYDVKM. This CDR3 has 11 amino acids.

This clonotype showed up just a few times. The chain uses TRBV5-1 and TRBJ1-6; D ambiguous. The CDR3 runs to 15 residues. The V end lost 4 bases, the J end lost 9 bases, and 17 bases lay between the germline ends. Germline-derived CDR1 and CDR2 are SGHRS and YFSETQ. CDR3: CASSVAAEGSSPLHF. For the CDR3, the DNA is TGCGCCAGCAGCGTAGCAGCGGAGGGCAGTTCACCCCTCCACTTT.

Many counts were recorded for this clonotype. The genes are TRBV28 and TRBJ2-4; a possible D gene is TRBD1 (7 bases). V was pared by 4 bases and J by 6 bases, with 25 bases between. The germline CDR1 and CDR2 sequences are MDHEN and SYDVKM. This CDR3 is 18 amino acids long. CDR3 sequence reads: CASSSRGTASPAPNIQYF. CDR3 DNA sequence: TGTGCCAGCAGTTCCCGGGGGACAGCTTCTCCGGCCCCAAACATTCAGTACTTC.

This chain connects TRBV20-1 to TRBJ1-5, with a tentative D call TRBD1 (6 bases). The CDR3 extends over 13 amino acids. The V gene's germline CDR1 is DFQATT and CDR2 SNEGSKA (reference sequence). Trimming removed 6 bases from V and 4 bases from J, with 13 bases in between. The CDR3 region has the DNA TGCAGTGCGGGGGCCGGGGTTAATCAGCCCCAGCATTTT. It is translated as CSAGAGVNQPQHF.

The V call is TRBV15, the J call TRBJ2-7; D unclear. Trimming left V 3 bases short and J 4 bases short, with 7 bases between. From germline, CDR1 is LNHNV and CDR2 YYDKDF (reference sequence). CDR3 length: 12 amino acids. This CDR3 reads CATSSNLYEQYF. Written as DNA, the CDR3 is TGTGCCACCAGCAGCAACCTTTACGAGCAGTACTTC.

About this clonotype itself: An end of the junction differs from the germline gene, which may be a read error. This sequence joins TRBV7-3 and TRBJ2-1, with no clear D. Per germline, CDR1 SGHTA and CDR2 FQGTGA. This CDR3 has 15 amino acids. In DNA, the CDR3 is TGTGCCAGCATCTTATTTCCAGCCGCCGGCAATGAGCAGTTCTTC. It encodes CASILFPAAGNEQFF.

This clonotype appeared a few times. The rearrangement joins TRBV7-2 to TRBJ2-7; a possible D gene is TRBD2 (6 bases). Per germline, CDR1 SGHTA and CDR2 FQGNSA. CDR3 length equals 15 residues. Trimming removed 0 bases from V and 3 bases from J, with 12 bases in between. The CDR3 loop reads CASSLAPGRDYEQYF. CDR3 in DNA: TGTGCCAGCAGCTTAGCTCCAGGGCGGGACTACGAGCAGTACTTC. Supplemented by reference TRBV7-2 and TRBJ2-7, the full variable domain reads GAGVSQSPSNKVTEKGKDVELRCDPISGHTALYWYRQSLGQGLEFLIYFQGNSAPDKSGLPSDRFSAERTGGSVSTLTIQRTQQEDSAVYLCASSLAPGRDYEQYFGPGTRLTVT.

V is TRBV20-1 and J is TRBJ2-7, with 8 bases matching TRBD1. The J segment lost 5 bases and the V segment lost 1 base, leaving 4 bases of the junction unmatched. In germline, CDR1 is DFQATT, CDR2 SNEGSKA (reference sequence). CDR3 length: 13 amino acids. In DNA form, the CDR3 reads TGCAGTGCTAGAGGCCCAGGGGGCCACGAGCAGTACTTC. Translating gives CSARGPGGHEQYF.

The chain joins TRBV7-2 to TRBJ1-1; 9 nucleotides line up with TRBD1. The CDR3 length is 17 residues. The V and J ends lost 5 bases and 3 bases, in that order; junction bases with no gene match: 13. Looked up from germline, CDR1 is SGHTA and CDR2 is FQGNSA. The CDR3 spells CASSPGTGLGKDTEAFF. DNA for the CDR3: TGTGCCAGCAGCCCCGGGACAGGGCTGGGGAAGGACACTGAAGCTTTCTTT. Supplemented by reference TRBV7-2 and TRBJ1-1, the full variable domain reads GAGVSQSPSNKVTEKGKDVELRCDPISGHTALYWYRQSLGQGLEFLIYFQGNSAPDKSGLPSDRFSAERTGGSVSTLTIQRTQQEDSAVYLCASSPGTGLGKDTEAFFGQGTRLTVV.

In its sample, this clonotype was seen a few times. V is TRBV3-1 and J is TRBJ1-3; D gene uncertain. Per germline, CDR1 LGHDT and CDR2 YNNKEL (reference sequence). Trimming shortened V by 0 bases and J by 1 base, and 10 bases separated the two germline ends. The CDR3 sequence is 16 residues long. CDR3 DNA: TGTGCCAGCAGCCAAGATAACAGAGTTTCTGGAAACACCATATATTTT. This translates into CASSQDNRVSGNTIYF.

The table lists this clonotype with many counts. CDR3 region: CASSYSQGTNEKLFF. Written as DNA, the CDR3 is TGTGCCAGCAGTTACTCACAGGGTACTAATGAAAAACTGTTTTTT. The rearrangement joins TRBV6-5 to TRBJ1-4; TRBD1 is a possible D gene (6 bases). V dropped 0 bases and J dropped 2 bases, with 7 bases sitting between them. CDR3 length: 15 amino acids. Germline-derived CDR1 and CDR2 are MNHEY and SVGAGI.

V gene TRBV11-2 combines with J gene TRBJ2-7; 8 nucleotides line up with TRBD1. V was pared by 1 base and J by 6 bases, with 2 bases of the junction left unmatched. The CDR3 has 13 amino acids. CDR1 and CDR2 from the germline V gene are SGHAT and FQNNGV. CDR3 residues: CASSLVDRVEQYF. Here the CDR3 DNA reads TGTGCCAGCAGCTTAGTGGACAGGGTCGAGCAGTACTTC.

In this sample, this clonotype turned up many times. The chain uses TRBV6-8 and TRBJ2-3; no reliable D call. CDR3 size: 12 residues. Germline assignment: CDR1 MNHGY and CDR2 SAAAGT. V lost 8 bases and J 0 bases, leaving 6 bases between the germline ends. The CDR3 here is CASSASTDTQYF. For the CDR3, the DNA is TGTGCCAGCTCCGCTAGCACAGATACGCAGTATTTT.